Sequencing of this TCR beta chain was carried out in a study of cytomegalovirus exposure and HLA in healthy donors. Study-wide context: The same platform as the approximately 670 first-cohort repertoires was used for the 130 or so validation repertoires, a later analysis reported.

Regarding the study as a whole: Most observed TCR sequences were rare, whereas some public TCRs were detected in many donors. Confirmation in vitro established that a few CMV-associated chains were specific for CMV antigens.

The donors were members of the validation cohort comprising over a hundred subjects, separate from the approximately 710-subject first cohort. Of note for this clone: Its antigen is as yet unknown.

Here immunoSEQ multiplex PCR was the method, and the copy in TCRdb shows in-frame clones only, minus some. The repertoire consists of about 120,000 clones, with roughly 87% occurring once and the leading ten covering 1.2%. The CDR3 is made up of 14 amino acids. V was pared by 1 base and J by 6 bases, with 3 bases of the junction left unmatched. Germline CDR1 and CDR2: SGHTA and FQGTGA. The rearrangement links TRBV7-3 to TRBJ2-3; 8 positions agree with TRBD2. The sequenced sample consisted of PBMCs. This clonotype was obtained from a woman younger than 35 in good health and CMV-seronegative. CDR3 sequence reads: CASSLNGGVDTQYF. CDR3 DNA: TGTGCCAGCAGCTTAAACGGGGGGGTCGATACGCAGTATTTT.